This is a list of T cell receptor beta chains from one sample in a study of shared clonotypes between healthy human individuals. Profiling relied on immunoSEQ multiplex PCR, and the TCRdb table lists in-frame clones only, not all of them. The repertoire holds about 820,000 clones, 90% to 95% seen once, with less than 25% in the top ten. The sequenced material came from naive CD8+ T cells sorted from blood. Every receptor here comes from a man aged 25 to 40 in good health. CDR3s leave out the opening cysteine and the closing phenylalanine or tryptophan. Each record gives: J gene, V gene, CDR3 protein.

J: TRBJ1-1
V: TRBV6-5
CDR3: ASSATGPEAF

J: TRBJ1-5
V: TRBV7-8
CDR3: ASSPFVQGGDQPQH

J: TRBJ2-5
V: TRBV27
CDR3: ASSLSRQETQY

J: TRBJ1-5
V: TRBV7-6
CDR3: ASSPGGSNQPQH

J: TRBJ1-5
V: TRBV7-2
CDR3: ASSNEGYQPQH

J: TRBJ2-1
V: TRBV5-4
CDR3: ASSLGHTNEQF

J: TRBJ2-7
V: TRBV9
CDR3: ASSAAESSYEQY

J: TRBJ2-1
V: TRBV9
CDR3: ASSVARTGLYNEQF

J: TRBJ1-1
V: TRBV2
CDR3: ASSEEDSYMNTEAF

J: TRBJ2-3
V: TRBV10-3
CDR3: AIGGNGIKSDTQY

J: TRBJ2-5
V: TRBV6-6
CDR3: ASSYPQETQY

J: TRBJ2-3
V: TRBV7-9
CDR3: ASSSRDRTILDTQY

J: TRBJ2-7
V: TRBV7-9
CDR3: ASSPMGYRDPTYEQY

J: TRBJ2-1
V: TRBV9
CDR3: ASSVGHGGKEEQF

J: TRBJ2-1
V: TRBV4-1
CDR3: ASSREPGTGRNEQF

J: TRBJ2-2
V: TRBV27
CDR3: ASMTATTGELF

J: TRBJ2-7
V: TRBV15
CDR3: ATSREVSGSLNEQY

J: TRBJ1-5
V: TRBV19
CDR3: ASNPGQGIQPQH

J: TRBJ2-2
V: TRBV28
CDR3: ASTAVEGSSGELF

J: TRBJ2-3
V: TRBV6-1
CDR3: ASSDWGKRESTDTQY

J: TRBJ1-2
V: TRBV9
CDR3: ASSVEGLYYGYT

J: TRBJ1-1
V: TRBV27
CDR3: ASSTGDTEAF

J: TRBJ1-2
V: TRBV28
CDR3: ASGQVEGYT

J: TRBJ2-1
V: TRBV6-1
CDR3: ASSALRASGSRHSYNEQF

J: TRBJ2-3
V: TRBV7-7
CDR3: ASSESSDPLTDTQY

J: TRBJ2-1
V: TRBV19
CDR3: ASSFGLTRGDEQF

J: TRBJ1-1
V: TRBV29-1
CDR3: SVENTEAF

J: TRBJ2-1
V: TRBV7-9
CDR3: ASSHPGLGTNEQF

J: TRBJ1-4
V: TRBV30
CDR3: AWSSGPEKLF

J: TRBJ2-1
V: TRBV19
CDR3: ATRASGKNYNEQF

J: TRBJ1-1
V: TRBV4-3
CDR3: ASSPTTGGIPEAF

J: TRBJ2-3
V: TRBV11-2
CDR3: ASSTRPEDTQY

J: TRBJ2-7
V: TRBV19
CDR3: ASSPLTGYEQY

J: TRBJ2-3
V: TRBV5-4
CDR3: ASSSFYPVAGDTDTQY

J: TRBJ2-7
V: TRBV4-3
CDR3: ASSQDRAPGYEQY

J: TRBJ2-7
V: TRBV5-8
CDR3: ASSRRGGSGYEQY

J: TRBJ2-3
V: TRBV4-1
CDR3: ASSHSTDTQY

J: TRBJ2-7
V: TRBV7-9
CDR3: ASSPRTGNIEQY

J: TRBJ2-1
V: TRBV10-2
CDR3: ASSAYVGLGPDEQF

J: TRBJ2-3
V: TRBV27
CDR3: ASSLRSGWADTQY

J: TRBJ2-7
V: TRBV7-8
CDR3: ASSLARGVGGVYEQY

J: TRBJ2-7
V: TRBV9
CDR3: ASSGGLAGGDEQY

J: TRBJ2-7
V: TRBV7-2
CDR3: ASSTNRGLAGEQGIEQY

J: TRBJ2-2
V: TRBV5-1
CDR3: ASRTLRGLVGELF

J: TRBJ2-2
V: TRBV9
CDR3: ASSEDVGTFGELF

J: TRBJ1-1
V: TRBV15
CDR3: ATSRDGSRGTEAF

J: TRBJ2-7
V: TRBV7-9
CDR3: ASSFSNLAPSYEQY

J: TRBJ2-1
V: TRBV4-1
CDR3: ASSVWTSGIYNEQF

J: TRBJ1-2
V: TRBV5-8
CDR3: ASSELANLGYGYT

J: TRBJ2-7
V: TRBV5-1
CDR3: ASSLAVGVNYEQY

J: TRBJ1-5
V: TRBV19
CDR3: ASSIDLGGTQPQH

J: TRBJ1-5
V: TRBV7-9
CDR3: ASSSTTGLNQPQH

J: TRBJ2-2
V: TRBV28
CDR3: ASSFPGTTNTGELF

J: TRBJ2-1
V: TRBV27
CDR3: ASKGDFSAEQF

J: TRBJ2-5
V: TRBV27
CDR3: ASSLSRQETQY

J: TRBJ2-3
V: TRBV30
CDR3: AWSASGATDTQY

J: TRBJ2-3
V: TRBV7-9
CDR3: ASSLRGRHSTDTQY